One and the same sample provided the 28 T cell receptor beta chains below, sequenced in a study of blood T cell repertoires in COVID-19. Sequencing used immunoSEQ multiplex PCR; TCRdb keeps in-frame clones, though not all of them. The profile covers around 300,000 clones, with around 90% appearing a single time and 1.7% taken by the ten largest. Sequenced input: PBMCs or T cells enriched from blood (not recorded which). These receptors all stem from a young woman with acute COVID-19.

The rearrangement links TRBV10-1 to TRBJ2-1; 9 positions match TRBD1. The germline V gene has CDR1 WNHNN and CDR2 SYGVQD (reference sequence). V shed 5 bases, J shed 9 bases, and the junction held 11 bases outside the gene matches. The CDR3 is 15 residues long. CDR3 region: CASSLRGQGSGEQFF. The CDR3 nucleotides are TGCGCCAGCAGTCTGAGGGGACAGGGAAGTGGTGAGCAGTTCTTC.

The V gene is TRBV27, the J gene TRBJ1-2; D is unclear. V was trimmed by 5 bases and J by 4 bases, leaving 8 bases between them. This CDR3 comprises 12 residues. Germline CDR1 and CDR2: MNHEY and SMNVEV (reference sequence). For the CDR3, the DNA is TGTGCCAGCAGTGGGGAGCCCTATGGCTACACCTTC. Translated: CASSGEPYGYTF.

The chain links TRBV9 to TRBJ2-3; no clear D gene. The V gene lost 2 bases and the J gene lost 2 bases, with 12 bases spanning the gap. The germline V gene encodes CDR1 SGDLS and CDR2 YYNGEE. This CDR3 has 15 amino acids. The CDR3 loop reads CASSVAHTYTDTQYF. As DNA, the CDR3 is TGTGCCAGCAGCGTTGCTCACACGTACACAGATACGCAGTATTTT.

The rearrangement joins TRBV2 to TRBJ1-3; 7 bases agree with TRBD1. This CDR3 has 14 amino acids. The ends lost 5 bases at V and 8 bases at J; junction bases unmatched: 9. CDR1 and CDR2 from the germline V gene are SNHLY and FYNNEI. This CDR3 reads CASSKEQGWDTIYF. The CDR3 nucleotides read TGTGCCAGCAGTAAGGAACAGGGGTGGGACACCATATATTTT.

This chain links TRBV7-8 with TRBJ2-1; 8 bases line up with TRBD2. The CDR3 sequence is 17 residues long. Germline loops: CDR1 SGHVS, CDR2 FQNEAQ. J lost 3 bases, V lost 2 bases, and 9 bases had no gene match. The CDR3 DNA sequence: TGTGCCAGCAGCTTATTAGGGCGGGAGGTCGTCTACAATGAGCAGTTCTTC. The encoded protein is CASSLLGREVVYNEQFF.

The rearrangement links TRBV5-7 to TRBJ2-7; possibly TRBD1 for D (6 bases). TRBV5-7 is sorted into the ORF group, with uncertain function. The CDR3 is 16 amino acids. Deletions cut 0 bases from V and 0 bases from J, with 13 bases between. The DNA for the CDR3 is TGTGCCAGCAGCTTGGGAGACAGGATTAGCTCCTACGAGCAGTACTTC. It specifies CASSLGDRISSYEQYF.

CDR3 sequence reads: CASSYSRTGGGYTF. For the CDR3, the DNA is TGTGCCAGCAGTTACTCCCGGACAGGGGGTGGCTACACCTTC. The chain recombines TRBV6-6 with TRBJ1-2; 10 nucleotides line up with TRBD1. Germline V gene data show CDR1 as MNHNY and CDR2 as SVGAGI (reference sequence). The CDR3 is 14 amino acids. Trimming took 0 bases from V and 7 from J; bases not matched to a gene: 2.

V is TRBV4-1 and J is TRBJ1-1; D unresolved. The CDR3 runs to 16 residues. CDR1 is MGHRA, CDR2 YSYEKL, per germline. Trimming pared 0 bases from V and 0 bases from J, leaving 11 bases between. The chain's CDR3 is CASSQDLREMNTEAFF. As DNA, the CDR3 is TGCGCCAGCAGCCAAGATCTGAGGGAAATGAACACTGAAGCTTTCTTT.

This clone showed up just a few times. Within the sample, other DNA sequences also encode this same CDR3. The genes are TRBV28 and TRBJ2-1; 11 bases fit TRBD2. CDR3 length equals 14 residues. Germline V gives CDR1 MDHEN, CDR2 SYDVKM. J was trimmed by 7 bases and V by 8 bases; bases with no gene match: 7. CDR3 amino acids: CASQLAGGGNEQFF. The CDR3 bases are TGTGCCAGCCAGCTAGCGGGGGGCGGGAATGAGCAGTTCTTC.

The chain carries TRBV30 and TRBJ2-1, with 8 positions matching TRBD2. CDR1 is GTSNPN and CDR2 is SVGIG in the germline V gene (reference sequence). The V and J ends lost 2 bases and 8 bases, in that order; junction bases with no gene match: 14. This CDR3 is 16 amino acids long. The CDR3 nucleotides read TGTGCCTGGAGTCCCCGACTGGGCGGGAGGATTGATGAGCAGTTCTTC. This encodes CAWSPRLGGRIDEQFF.

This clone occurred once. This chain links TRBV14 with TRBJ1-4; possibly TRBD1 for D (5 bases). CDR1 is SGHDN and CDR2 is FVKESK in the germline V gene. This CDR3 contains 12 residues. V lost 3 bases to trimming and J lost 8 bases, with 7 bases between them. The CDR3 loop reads CASSQTAEKLFF. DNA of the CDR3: TGTGCCAGCAGCCAGACAGCAGAAAAACTGTTTTTT.

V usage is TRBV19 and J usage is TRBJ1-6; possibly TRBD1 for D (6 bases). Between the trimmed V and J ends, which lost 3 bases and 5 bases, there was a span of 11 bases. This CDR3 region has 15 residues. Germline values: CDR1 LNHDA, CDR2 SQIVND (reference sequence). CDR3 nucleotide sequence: TGTGCCAGTAGTATGTCCCGGGACAATAATTCACCCCTCCACTTT. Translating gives CASSMSRDNNSPLHF.

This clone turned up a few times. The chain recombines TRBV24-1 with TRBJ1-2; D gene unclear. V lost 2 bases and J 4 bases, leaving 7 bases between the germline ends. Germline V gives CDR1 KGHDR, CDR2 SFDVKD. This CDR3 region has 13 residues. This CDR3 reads CATSDSGLYGYTF. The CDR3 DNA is TGTGCCACCAGTGATTCCGGTCTCTATGGCTACACCTTC.

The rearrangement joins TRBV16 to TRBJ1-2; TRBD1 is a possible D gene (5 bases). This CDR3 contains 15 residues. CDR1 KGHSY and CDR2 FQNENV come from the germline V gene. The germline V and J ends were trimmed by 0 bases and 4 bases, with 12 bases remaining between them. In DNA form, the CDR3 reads TGTGCCAGCAGCCAATCCCCGGGGAGGGGCTATGGCTACACCTTC. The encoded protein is CASSQSPGRGYGYTF.

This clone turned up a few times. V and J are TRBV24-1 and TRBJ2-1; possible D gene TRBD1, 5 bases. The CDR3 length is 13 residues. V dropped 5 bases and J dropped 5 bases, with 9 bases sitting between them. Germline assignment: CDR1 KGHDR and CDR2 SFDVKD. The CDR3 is CATSVGPNNEQFF. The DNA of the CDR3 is TGTGCCACCAGTGTGGGGCCCAACAATGAGCAGTTCTTC.

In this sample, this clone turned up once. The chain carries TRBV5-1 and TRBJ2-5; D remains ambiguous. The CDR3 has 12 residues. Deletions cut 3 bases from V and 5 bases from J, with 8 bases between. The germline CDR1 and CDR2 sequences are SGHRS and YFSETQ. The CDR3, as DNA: TGCGCCAGCAGCTCGAACCGGGAGACCCAGTACTTC. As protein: CASSSNRETQYF.

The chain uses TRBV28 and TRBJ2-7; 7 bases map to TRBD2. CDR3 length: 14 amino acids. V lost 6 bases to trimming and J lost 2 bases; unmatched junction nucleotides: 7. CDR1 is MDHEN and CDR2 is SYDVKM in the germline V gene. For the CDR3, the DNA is TGTGCCAGCAGACGACTAGCCGTACCCTACGAGCAGTACTTC. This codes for CASRRLAVPYEQYF.

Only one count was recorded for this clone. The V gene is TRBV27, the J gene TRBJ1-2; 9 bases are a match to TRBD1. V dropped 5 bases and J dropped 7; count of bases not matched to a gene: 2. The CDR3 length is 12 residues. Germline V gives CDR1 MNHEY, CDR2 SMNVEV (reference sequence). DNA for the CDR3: TGTGCCAGCAGTCAGGGACAGGGTGGCTACACCTTC. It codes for CASSQGQGGYTF.

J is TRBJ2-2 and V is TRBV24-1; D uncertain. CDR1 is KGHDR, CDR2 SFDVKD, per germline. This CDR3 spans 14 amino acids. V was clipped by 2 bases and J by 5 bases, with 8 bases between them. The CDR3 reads CATSDYPRTGELFF. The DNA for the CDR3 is TGTGCCACCAGTGATTACCCCAGGACCGGGGAGCTGTTTTTT.

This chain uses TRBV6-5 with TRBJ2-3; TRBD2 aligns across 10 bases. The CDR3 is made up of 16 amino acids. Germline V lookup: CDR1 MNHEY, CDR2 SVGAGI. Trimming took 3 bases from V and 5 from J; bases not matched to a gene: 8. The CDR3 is CASSYSSGSFGDTQYF. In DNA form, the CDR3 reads TGTGCCAGCAGTTATTCTAGCGGGAGCTTTGGAGATACGCAGTATTTT.

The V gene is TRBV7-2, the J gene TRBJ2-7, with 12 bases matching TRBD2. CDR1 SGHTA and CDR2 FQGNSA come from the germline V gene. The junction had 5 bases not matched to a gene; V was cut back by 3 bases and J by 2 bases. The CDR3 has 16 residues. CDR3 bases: TGTGCCAGCAGCTTGGGGACTAGCGGGTTGGCCTACGAGCAGTACTTC. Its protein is CASSLGTSGLAYEQYF. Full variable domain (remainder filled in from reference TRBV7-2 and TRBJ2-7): GAGVSQSPSNKVTEKGKDVELRCDPISGHTALYWYRQSLGQGLEFLIYFQGNSAPDKSGLPSDRFSAERTGGSVSTLTIQRTQQEDSAVYLCASSLGTSGLAYEQYFGPGTRLTVT.

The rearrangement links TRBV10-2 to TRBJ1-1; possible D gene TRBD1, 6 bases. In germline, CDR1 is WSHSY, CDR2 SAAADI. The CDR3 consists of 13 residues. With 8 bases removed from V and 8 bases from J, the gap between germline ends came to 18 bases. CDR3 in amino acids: CASGVGTPGEAFF. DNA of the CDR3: TGCGCCAGCGGGGTGGGGACACCGGGAGAAGCTTTCTTT.

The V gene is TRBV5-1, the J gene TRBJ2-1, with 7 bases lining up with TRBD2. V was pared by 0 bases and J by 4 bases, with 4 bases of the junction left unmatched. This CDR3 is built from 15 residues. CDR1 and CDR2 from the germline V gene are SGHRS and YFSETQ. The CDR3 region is CASSLGSSGYNEQFF. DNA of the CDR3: TGCGCCAGCAGCTTGGGGTCTAGCGGTTACAATGAGCAGTTCTTC.

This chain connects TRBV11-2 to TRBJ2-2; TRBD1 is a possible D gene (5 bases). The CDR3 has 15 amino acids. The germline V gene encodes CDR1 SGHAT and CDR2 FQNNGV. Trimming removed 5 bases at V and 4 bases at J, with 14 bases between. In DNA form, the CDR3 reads TGTGCCAGCAGCCCCATTCAGGGTTTCACCGGGGAGCTGTTTTTT. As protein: CASSPIQGFTGELFF.

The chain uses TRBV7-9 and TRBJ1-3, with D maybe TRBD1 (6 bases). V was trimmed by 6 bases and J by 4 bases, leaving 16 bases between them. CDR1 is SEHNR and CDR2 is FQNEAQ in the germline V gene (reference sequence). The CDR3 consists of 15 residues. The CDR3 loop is CASRRPQGIGNTIYF. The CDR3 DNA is TGTGCCAGCAGGCGGCCTCAGGGGATAGGAAACACCATATATTTT.

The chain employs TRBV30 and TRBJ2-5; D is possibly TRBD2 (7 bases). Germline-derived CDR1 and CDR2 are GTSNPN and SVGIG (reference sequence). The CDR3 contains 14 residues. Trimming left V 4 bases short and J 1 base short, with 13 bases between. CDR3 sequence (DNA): TGTGCCTGGACGGGGGCTAGCGGCCAAGAGACCCAGTACTTC. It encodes CAWTGASGQETQYF.

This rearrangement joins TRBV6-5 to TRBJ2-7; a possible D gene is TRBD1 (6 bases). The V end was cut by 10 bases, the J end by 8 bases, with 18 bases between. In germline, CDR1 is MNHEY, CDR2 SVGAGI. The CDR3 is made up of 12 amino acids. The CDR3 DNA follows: TGTGCCACCAGGGGTCGGGGATTCCAGCAGTACTTC. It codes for CATRGRGFQQYF.

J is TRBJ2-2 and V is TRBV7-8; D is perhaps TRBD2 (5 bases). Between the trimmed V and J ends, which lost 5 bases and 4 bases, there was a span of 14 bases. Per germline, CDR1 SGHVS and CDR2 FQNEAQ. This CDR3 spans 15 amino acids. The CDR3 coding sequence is TGTGCCAGCAGCCCGCCCGGGGTGGGCACCGGGGAGCTGTTTTTT. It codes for CASSPPGVGTGELFF.